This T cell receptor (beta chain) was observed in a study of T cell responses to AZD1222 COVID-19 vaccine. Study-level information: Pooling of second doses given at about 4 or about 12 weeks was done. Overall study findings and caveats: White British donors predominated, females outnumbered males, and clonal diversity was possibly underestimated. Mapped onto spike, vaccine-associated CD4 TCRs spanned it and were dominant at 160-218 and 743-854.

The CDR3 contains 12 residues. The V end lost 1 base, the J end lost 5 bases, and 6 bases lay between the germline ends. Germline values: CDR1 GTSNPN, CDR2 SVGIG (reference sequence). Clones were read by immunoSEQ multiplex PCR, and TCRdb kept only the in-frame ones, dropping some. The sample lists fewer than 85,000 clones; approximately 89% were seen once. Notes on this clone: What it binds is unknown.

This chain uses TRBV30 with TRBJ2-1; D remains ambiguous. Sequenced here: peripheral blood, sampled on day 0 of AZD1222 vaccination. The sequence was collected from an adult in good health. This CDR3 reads CAWSGLHNEQFF. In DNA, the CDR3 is TGTGCCTGGAGTGGCCTCCACAATGAGCAGTTCTTC.